Below, 32 T cell receptor beta chains from the same sample are listed, as sequenced in a study of CXCR3-negative and CXCR3-positive naive CD8 T cells. UMI labels and 5' RACE were used to prepare the TRB cDNA libraries. TCRdb reprocessed the 5' RACE reads and stores each CDR3 protein as one record, lacking DNA. Its listing shows approximately 100,000 distinct CDR3 sequences. Sequencing was performed on naive CXCR3- CD8+ T cells from blood. Subset defined: CD45RO-CCR7+CD27+CD95- naive CD8+ T cells lacking CXCR3 (TNR3-). The receptor source for this set is a human donor in good health. Some clones in this sample may be carry-over from other donors' samples.

The chain's CDR3 is CASSFLGSWYEQYF. V gene TRBV12-3 or TRBV12-4 combines with J gene TRBJ2-7. This CDR3 has 14 residues.

This CDR3 reads CASSFWDGSYEQYF. This chain connects TRBV5-5 to TRBJ2-7; TCRdb's D gene call, TRBD1, goes unchecked for lack of DNA. The CDR3 consists of 14 residues. CDR1 and CDR2 (germline): SGHKS, YYEKEE (reference sequence). The entire variable domain, with the rest obtained from reference TRBV5-5 and TRBJ2-7, is as follows: DAGVTQSPTHLIKTRGQQVTLRCSPISGHKSVSWYQQVLGQGPQFIFQYYEKEERGRGNFPDRFSARQFPNYSSELNVNALLLGDSALYLCASSFWDGSYEQYFGPGTRLTVT.

V gene TRBV5-1 combines with J gene TRBJ1-1; TCRdb's assignment of TRBD1 cannot be checked, as there is no DNA. The CDR3 runs 19 residues. Germline assignment: CDR1 SGHRS and CDR2 YFSETQ. The CDR3 is CASSLMDRGLVDLNSEAFF.

This chain links TRBV5-1 with TRBJ2-7. The length of the CDR3 is 13 residues. Germline assignment: CDR1 SGHRS and CDR2 YFSETQ. The CDR3 sequence is CASSLALNYEQYF.

The CDR3 loop is CSARESSYEQYF. The chain has TRBV20-1 and TRBJ2-7. The CDR3 is 12 amino acids. Germline CDR1 and CDR2: DFQATT and SNEGSKA (reference sequence).

The rearrangement links TRBV7-9 to TRBJ2-5; no DNA is available, so the TRBD1 call from TCRdb remains unchecked. CDR3 length equals 17 residues. Germline V gene data show CDR1 as SEHNR and CDR2 as FQNEAQ (reference sequence). The CDR3 loop reads CASWGQDPDRGQETQYF.

V and J are TRBV27 and TRBJ2-3. CDR1 and CDR2 (germline): MNHEY, SMNVEV (reference sequence). The CDR3 loop spans 11 amino acids. CDR3: CASRDGLAQYF.

The rearrangement uses TRBV27 and TRBJ2-1. The CDR3 has 13 residues. Germline CDR1 and CDR2: MNHEY and SMNVEV (reference sequence). CDR3: CASRSLLYNEQFF.

J is TRBJ2-7 and V is TRBV27; TCRdb's D call of TRBD1 is untestable without DNA. CDR1 is MNHEY and CDR2 is SMNVEV in the germline V gene (reference sequence). The CDR3 length is 13 residues. The CDR3 spells CASRPVPLYEQYF.

The chain uses TRBV7-9 and TRBJ2-7; the D gene TCRdb calls, TRBD2, cannot be checked with no DNA. This CDR3 has 15 amino acids. Germline loops: CDR1 SEHNR, CDR2 FQNEAQ (reference sequence). The chain's CDR3 is CASSRGLAASYEQYF. Looking up the rest from reference TRBV7-9 and TRBJ2-7 gives the full variable domain: DTGVSQNPRHKITKRGQNVTFRCDPISEHNRLYWYRQTLGQGPEFLTYFQNEAQLEKSRLLSDRFSAERPKGSFSTLEIQRTEQGDSAMYLCASSRGLAASYEQYFGPGTRLTVT.

The J gene is TRBJ2-7, the V gene TRBV29-1; lacking DNA, the TRBD1 call made by TCRdb goes unchecked. The CDR3 covers 14 residues. Germline-derived CDR1 and CDR2 are SQVTM and ANQGSEA. The CDR3 region is CSVLLDRHSYEQYF.

This chain links TRBV5-6 with TRBJ2-1; as DNA is missing, the TRBD2 call by TCRdb cannot be tested. The CDR3 has 15 residues. CDR1 and CDR2 (germline): SGHDT, YYEEEE. The CDR3 loop reads CASSLGSPSWDEQFF.

This chain uses TRBV9 with TRBJ2-3; TCRdb names TRBD2, which stays unverified in the absence of DNA. This CDR3 spans 14 amino acids. The germline CDR1 and CDR2 sequences are SGDLS and YYNGEE. CDR3 protein: CASSAGLTTDTQYF.

The rearrangement joins TRBV4-1 to TRBJ2-5; TCRdb returns TRBD2, unconfirmable since there is no DNA. Germline CDR1 reads MGHRA; CDR2 reads YSYEKL. The CDR3 sequence is 18 residues long. The chain's CDR3 is CASSPGGALAGWQETQYF.

The rearrangement links TRBV28 to TRBJ2-7. CDR3 length: 13 amino acids. Germline CDR1 is MDHEN and CDR2 is SYDVKM. This CDR3 is CASTQLAPYEQYF.

The rearrangement joins TRBV29-1 to TRBJ2-7. Looked up from germline, CDR1 is SQVTM and CDR2 is ANQGSEA. The CDR3 is 13 residues long. CDR3: CSVPTVGGYEQYF.

The chain carries TRBV6-2 or TRBV6-3 and TRBJ2-2; the TCRdb call, TRBD2, lacks DNA for checking. The length of the CDR3 is 17 residues. The germline CDR1 and CDR2 sequences are MNHEY and SVGEGT. CDR3 amino acids: CASSPGGPLDNTGELFF.

J is TRBJ1-6 and V is TRBV12-3 or TRBV12-4; with no DNA, the TCRdb D assignment of TRBD1 cannot be verified. There are 14 residues in the CDR3. The CDR3 is CASSPGTGDSPLHF.

The chain is built from TRBV6-5 and TRBJ2-7; the TCRdb D gene call, TRBD1, has no DNA to confirm it. Per the germline V gene, CDR1 is MNHEY and CDR2 is SVGAGI. CDR3 length: 16 amino acids. The CDR3 spells CASSYGTGLTTYEQYF.

The chain recombines TRBV7-9 with TRBJ2-1. This CDR3 spans 13 amino acids. Germline CDR1 is SEHNR and CDR2 is FQNEAQ (reference sequence). The CDR3 sequence is CASSLIGVNEQFF.

This chain links TRBV7-9 with TRBJ2-7. The CDR3 is 13 amino acids. Germline V gene data show CDR1 as SEHNR and CDR2 as FQNEAQ (reference sequence). This chain's CDR3 is CASSLWSGYEQYF.

V usage is TRBV2 and J usage is TRBJ2-1; TCRdb's assignment of TRBD1 cannot be checked, as there is no DNA. This CDR3 region has 14 residues. Looked up from germline, CDR1 is SNHLY and CDR2 is FYNNEI. CDR3 sequence: CASSVGGRHNEQFF.

The V and J genes are TRBV4-1 and TRBJ2-3. Germline V CDR1 and CDR2: MGHRA, YSYEKL. The CDR3 is 13 amino acids. CDR3 sequence: CASSQEDPDTQYF.

The genes are TRBV29-1 and TRBJ2-5; TCRdb names TRBD2, which stays unverified in the absence of DNA. Germline V gene data show CDR1 as SQVTM and CDR2 as ANQGSEA. This CDR3 contains 14 residues. The CDR3 loop is CSVELAGGGETQYF. The complete variable domain, with remaining parts taken from reference TRBV29-1 and TRBJ2-5, reads SAVISQKPSRDICQRGTSLTIQCQVDSQVTMMFWYRQQPGQSLTLIATANQGSEATYESGFVIDKFPISRPNLTFSTLTVSNMSPEDSSIYLCSVELAGGGETQYFGPGTRLLVL.

The chain has TRBV5-1 and TRBJ2-7. Germline V lookup: CDR1 SGHRS, CDR2 YFSETQ. The CDR3 runs 13 residues. The CDR3 region is CASSPDVTYEQYF. The whole variable domain, remainder taken from reference TRBV5-1 and TRBJ2-7, is KAGVTQTPRYLIKTRGQQVTLSCSPISGHRSVSWYQQTPGQGLQFLFEYFSETQRNKGNFPGRFSGRQFSNSRSEMNVSTLELGDSALYLCASSPDVTYEQYFGPGTRLTVT.

The gene calls are TRBV28 and TRBJ1-1. The germline V gene has CDR1 MDHEN and CDR2 SYDVKM. The CDR3 loop spans 15 amino acids. CDR3 protein: CASSTTWTGNTEAFF.

The V and J genes are TRBV5-1 and TRBJ2-7; TCRdb lists TRBD2, though no DNA is available to test this call. Germline V gene data show CDR1 as SGHRS and CDR2 as YFSETQ. The CDR3 totals 15 residues. The CDR3 is CASSMTSGGTYEQYF.

The V call is TRBV30, the J call TRBJ2-1; with no DNA, the TCRdb D assignment of TRBD1 cannot be verified. The CDR3 runs to 15 residues. In germline, CDR1 is GTSNPN, CDR2 SVGIG (reference sequence). The CDR3 sequence: CAWSSGTEDYNEQFF.

The rearrangement joins TRBV5-1 to TRBJ2-1; as DNA is missing, the TRBD1 call by TCRdb cannot be tested. The CDR3 runs 15 residues. Germline-derived CDR1 and CDR2 are SGHRS and YFSETQ. CDR3 in amino acids: CASSYSTGTYNEQFF.

This chain joins TRBV6-2 or TRBV6-3 and TRBJ1-2. The CDR3 sequence is 13 residues long. The germline CDR1 and CDR2 sequences are MNHEY and SVGEGT. CDR3 amino acids: CASSFGRTDGYTF.

The chain recombines TRBV10-3 with TRBJ1-2; TCRdb returns TRBD1, unconfirmable since there is no DNA. This CDR3 is built from 11 residues. CDR1 and CDR2 from the germline V gene are ENHRY and SYGVKD. CDR3 in amino acids: CAIYGGQGYTF.

The genes are TRBV29-1 and TRBJ2-5. CDR3 length: 14 residues. CDR1 and CDR2 (germline): SQVTM, ANQGSEA. The CDR3 here is CSVEGSSDQETQYF.